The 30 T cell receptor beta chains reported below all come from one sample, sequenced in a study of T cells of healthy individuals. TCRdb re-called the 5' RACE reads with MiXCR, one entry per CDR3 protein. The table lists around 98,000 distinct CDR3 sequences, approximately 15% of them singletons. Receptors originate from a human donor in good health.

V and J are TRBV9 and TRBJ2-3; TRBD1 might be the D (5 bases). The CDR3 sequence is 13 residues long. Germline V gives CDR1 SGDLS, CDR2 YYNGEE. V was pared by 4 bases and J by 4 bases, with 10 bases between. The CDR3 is CASSSSGSDTQYF. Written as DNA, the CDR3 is TGTGCCAGCAGCTCCTCAGGGTCAGATACGCAGTATTTT.

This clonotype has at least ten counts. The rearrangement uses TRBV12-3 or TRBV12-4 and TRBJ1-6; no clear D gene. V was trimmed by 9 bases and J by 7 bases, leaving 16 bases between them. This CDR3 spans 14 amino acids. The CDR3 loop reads CASSLGPKNSPLHF. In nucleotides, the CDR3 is TGTGCCAGTTCCCTGGGCCCAAAAAATTCACCCCTCCACTTT.

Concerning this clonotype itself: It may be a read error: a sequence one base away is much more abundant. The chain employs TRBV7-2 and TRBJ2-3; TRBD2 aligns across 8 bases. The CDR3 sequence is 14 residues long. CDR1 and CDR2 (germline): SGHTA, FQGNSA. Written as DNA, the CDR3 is TGTGCCAGCACTGCGGGGGGTGGCACATATACGCAGTATTTT. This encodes CASTAGGGTYTQYF.

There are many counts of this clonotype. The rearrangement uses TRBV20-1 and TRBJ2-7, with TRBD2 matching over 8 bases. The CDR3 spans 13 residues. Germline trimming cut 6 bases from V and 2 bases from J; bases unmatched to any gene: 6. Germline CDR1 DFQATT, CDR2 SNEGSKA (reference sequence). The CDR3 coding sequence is TGCAGTGCGACCGGGAGGGCAACCTACGAGCAGTACTTC. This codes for CSATGRATYEQYF.

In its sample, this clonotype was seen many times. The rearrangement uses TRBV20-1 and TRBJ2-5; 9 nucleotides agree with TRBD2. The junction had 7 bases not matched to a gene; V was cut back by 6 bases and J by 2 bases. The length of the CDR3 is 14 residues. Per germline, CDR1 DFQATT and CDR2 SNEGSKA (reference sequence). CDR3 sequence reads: CSARGGGAQETQYF. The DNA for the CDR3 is TGCAGTGCGCGGGGCGGGGGGGCACAAGAGACCCAGTACTTC.

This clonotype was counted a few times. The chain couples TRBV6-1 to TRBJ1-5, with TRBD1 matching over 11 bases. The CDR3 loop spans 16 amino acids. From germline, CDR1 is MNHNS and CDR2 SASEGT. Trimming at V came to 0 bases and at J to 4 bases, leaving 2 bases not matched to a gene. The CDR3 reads CASSEADRGRNQPQHF. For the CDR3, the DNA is TGTGCCAGCAGTGAAGCGGACAGGGGGCGTAATCAGCCCCAGCATTTT.

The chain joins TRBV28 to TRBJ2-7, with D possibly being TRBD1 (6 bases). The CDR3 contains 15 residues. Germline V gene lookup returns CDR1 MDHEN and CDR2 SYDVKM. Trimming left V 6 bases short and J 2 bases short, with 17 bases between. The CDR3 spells CASSPPGTWTYEQYF. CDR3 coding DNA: TGTGCCAGCAGCCCCCCCGGGACATGGACCTACGAGCAGTACTTC.

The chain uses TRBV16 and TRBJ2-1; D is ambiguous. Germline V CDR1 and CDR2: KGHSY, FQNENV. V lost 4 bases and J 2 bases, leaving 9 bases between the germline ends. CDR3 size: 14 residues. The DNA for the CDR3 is TGTGCCAGCAGCCCCTATGGAACCTACAATGAGCAGTTCTTC. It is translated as CASSPYGTYNEQFF.

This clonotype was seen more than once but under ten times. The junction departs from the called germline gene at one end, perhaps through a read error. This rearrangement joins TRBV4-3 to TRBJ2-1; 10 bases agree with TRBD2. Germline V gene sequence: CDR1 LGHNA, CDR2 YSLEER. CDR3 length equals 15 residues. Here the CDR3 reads CASSEAGGKYNEQFF. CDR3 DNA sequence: TGTGCCAGCAGTGAAGCGGGGGGGAAATACAATGAGCAGTTCTTC.

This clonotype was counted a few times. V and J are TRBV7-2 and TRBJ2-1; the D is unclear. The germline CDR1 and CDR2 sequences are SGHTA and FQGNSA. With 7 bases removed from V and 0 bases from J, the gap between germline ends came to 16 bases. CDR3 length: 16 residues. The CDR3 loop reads CASTPWAASSYNEQFF. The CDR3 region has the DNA TGTGCCAGCACCCCCTGGGCGGCAAGCTCCTACAATGAGCAGTTCTTC.

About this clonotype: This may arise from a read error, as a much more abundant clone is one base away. In DNA, the CDR3 is TGTGCCAGCAGTCGAGGGACAGGGAACAATGAGCAGTTCTTC. Translating gives CASSRGTGNNEQFF. The gene calls are TRBV6-5 and TRBJ2-1, with 9 bases aligning to TRBD1. Losses at the gene ends were 5 bases for V and 5 bases for J; bases not matched to a gene: 4. Germline CDR1 and CDR2: MNHEY and SVGAGI. The CDR3 contains 14 residues.

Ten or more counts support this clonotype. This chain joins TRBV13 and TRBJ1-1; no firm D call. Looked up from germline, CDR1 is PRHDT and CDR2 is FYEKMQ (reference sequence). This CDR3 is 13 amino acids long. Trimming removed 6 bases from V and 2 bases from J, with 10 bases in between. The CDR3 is CASRYGDNTEAFF. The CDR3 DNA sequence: TGTGCCAGCAGATACGGAGACAACACTGAAGCTTTCTTT.

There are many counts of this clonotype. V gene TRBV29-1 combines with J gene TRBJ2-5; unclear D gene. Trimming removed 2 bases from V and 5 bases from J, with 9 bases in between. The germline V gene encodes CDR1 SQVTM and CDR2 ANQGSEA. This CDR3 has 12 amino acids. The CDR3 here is CSVERGLETQYF. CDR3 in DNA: TGCAGCGTTGAACGAGGCTTGGAGACCCAGTACTTC.

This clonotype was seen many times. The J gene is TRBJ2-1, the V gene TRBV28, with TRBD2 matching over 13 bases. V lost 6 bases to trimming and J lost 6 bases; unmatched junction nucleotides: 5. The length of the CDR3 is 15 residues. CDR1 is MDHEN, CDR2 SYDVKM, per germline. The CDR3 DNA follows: TGTGCCAGCAGCGTTGGGACTAGCGGGGTCAATGAGCAGTTCTTC. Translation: CASSVGTSGVNEQFF. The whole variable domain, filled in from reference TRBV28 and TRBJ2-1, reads DVKVTQSSRYLVKRTGEKVFLECVQDMDHENMFWYRQDPGLGLRLIYFSYDVKMKEKGDIPEGYSVSREKKERFSLILESASTNQTSMYLCASSVGTSGVNEQFFGPGTRLTVL.

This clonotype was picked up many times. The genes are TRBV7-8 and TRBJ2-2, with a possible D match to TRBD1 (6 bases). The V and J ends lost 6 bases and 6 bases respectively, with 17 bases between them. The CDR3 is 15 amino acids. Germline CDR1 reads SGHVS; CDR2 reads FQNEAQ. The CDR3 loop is CASSSYRVKAGELFF. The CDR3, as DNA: TGTGCCAGCAGTTCATACAGGGTTAAGGCCGGGGAGCTGTTTTTT.

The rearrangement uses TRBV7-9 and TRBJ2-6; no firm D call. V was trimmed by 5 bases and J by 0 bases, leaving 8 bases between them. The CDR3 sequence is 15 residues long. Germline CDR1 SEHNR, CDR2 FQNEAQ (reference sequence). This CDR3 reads CASSVGVSGANVLTF. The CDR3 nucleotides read TGTGCCAGCAGCGTTGGGGTCTCTGGGGCCAACGTCCTGACTTTC.

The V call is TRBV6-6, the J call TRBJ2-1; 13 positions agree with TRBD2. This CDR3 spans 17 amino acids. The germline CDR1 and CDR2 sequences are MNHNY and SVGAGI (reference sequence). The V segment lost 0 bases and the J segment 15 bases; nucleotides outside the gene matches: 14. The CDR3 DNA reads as TGTGCCAGCAGTTACTCGAGCTGGACACCCGGGACTAGCGGGACGTTCTTC. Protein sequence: CASSYSSWTPGTSGTFF.

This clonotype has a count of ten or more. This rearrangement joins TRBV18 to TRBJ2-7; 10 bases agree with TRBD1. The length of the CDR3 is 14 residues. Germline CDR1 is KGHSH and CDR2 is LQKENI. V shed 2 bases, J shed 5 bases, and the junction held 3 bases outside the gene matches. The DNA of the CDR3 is TGTGCCAGCTCACCATCGGGACAGGGGAACGAGCAGTACTTC. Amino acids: CASSPSGQGNEQYF. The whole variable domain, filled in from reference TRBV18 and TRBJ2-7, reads NAGVMQNPRHLVRRRGQEARLRCSPMKGHSHVYWYRQLPEEGLKFMVYLQKENIIDESGMPKERFSAEFPKEGPSILRIQQVVRGDSAAYFCASSPSGQGNEQYFGPGTRLTVT.

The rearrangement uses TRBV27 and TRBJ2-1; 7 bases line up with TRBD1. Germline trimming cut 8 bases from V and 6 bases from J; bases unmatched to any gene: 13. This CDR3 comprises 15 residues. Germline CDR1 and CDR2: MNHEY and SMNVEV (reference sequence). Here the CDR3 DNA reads TGTGCCAGCGACAGGGTTGGCGTAGTCGGCAATGAGCAGTTCTTC. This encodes CASDRVGVVGNEQFF.

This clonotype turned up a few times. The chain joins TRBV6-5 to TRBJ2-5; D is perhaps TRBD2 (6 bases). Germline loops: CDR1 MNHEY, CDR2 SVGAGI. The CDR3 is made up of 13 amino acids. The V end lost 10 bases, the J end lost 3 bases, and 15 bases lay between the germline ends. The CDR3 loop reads CATGGSNEETQYF. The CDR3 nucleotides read TGTGCCACTGGGGGGAGTAATGAAGAGACCCAGTACTTC.

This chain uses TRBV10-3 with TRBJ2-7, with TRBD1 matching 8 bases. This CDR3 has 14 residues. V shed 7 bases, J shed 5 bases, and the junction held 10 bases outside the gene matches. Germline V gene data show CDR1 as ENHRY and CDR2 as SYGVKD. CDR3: CAIKDDRGWDEQYF. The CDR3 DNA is TGTGCCATCAAAGACGACAGGGGCTGGGACGAGCAGTACTTC.

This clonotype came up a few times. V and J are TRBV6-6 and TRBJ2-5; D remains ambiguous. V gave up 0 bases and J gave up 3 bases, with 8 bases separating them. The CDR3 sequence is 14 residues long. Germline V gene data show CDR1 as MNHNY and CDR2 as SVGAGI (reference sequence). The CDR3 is CASSYSLSEETQYF. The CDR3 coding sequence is TGTGCCAGCAGTTACTCATTATCGGAAGAGACCCAGTACTTC.

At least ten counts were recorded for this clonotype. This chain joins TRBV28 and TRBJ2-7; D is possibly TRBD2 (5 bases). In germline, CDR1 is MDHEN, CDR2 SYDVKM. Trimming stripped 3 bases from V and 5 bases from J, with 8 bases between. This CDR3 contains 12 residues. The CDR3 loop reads CASSFSGDEQYF. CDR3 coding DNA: TGTGCCAGCAGTTTTTCCGGGGACGAGCAGTACTTC.

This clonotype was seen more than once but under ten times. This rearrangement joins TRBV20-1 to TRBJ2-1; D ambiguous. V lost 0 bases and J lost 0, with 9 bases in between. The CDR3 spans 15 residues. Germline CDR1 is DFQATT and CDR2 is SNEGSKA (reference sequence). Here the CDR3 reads CSARDLRISYNEQFF. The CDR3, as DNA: TGCAGTGCTAGAGATCTCCGGATCTCCTACAATGAGCAGTTCTTC.

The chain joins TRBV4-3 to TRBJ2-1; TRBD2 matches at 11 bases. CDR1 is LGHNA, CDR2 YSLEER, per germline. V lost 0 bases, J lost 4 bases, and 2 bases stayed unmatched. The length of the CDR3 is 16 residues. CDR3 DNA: TGCGCCAGCAGCCAAGAGATAGCGGGGGGGTACAATGAGCAGTTCTTC. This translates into CASSQEIAGGYNEQFF.

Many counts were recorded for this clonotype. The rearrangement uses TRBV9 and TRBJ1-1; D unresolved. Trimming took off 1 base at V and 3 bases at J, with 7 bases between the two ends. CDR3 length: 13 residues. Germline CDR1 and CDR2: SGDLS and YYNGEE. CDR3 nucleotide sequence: TGTGCCAGCAGCGTATCCAGCTACACTGAAGCTTTCTTT. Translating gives CASSVSSYTEAFF.

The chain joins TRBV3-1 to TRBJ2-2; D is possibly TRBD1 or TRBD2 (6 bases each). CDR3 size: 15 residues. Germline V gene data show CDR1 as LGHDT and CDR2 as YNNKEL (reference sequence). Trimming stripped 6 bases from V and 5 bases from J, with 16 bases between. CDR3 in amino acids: CASRPSTGRTGELFF. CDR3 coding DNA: TGTGCCAGCAGGCCAAGTACAGGGAGGACCGGGGAGCTGTTTTTT.

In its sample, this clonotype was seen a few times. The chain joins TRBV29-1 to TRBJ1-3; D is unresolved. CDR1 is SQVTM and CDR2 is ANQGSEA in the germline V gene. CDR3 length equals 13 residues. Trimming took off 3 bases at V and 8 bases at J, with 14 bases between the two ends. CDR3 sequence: CSVEAPAGDTIYF. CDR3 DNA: TGCAGCGTTGAGGCGCCCGCCGGGGACACCATATATTTT.

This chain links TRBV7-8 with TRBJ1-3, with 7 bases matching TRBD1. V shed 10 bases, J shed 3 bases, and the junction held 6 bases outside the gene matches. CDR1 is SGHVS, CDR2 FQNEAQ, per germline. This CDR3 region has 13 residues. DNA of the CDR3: TGTGCCACACAGGGGCTAGATGGAAACACCATATATTTT. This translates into CATQGLDGNTIYF.

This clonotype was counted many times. The CDR3 DNA reads TGCGCCAGCAGTCTCCCGGGACAGGGTTCGGATCAGCCCCAGCATTTT. It encodes CASSLPGQGSDQPQHF. The chain links TRBV23-1 to TRBJ1-5, with 9 bases fitting TRBD1. TRBV23-1 is identified as an open reading frame with a role that is uncertain. The CDR3 spans 16 residues. Unmatched junction bases numbered 9, after V lost 4 bases and J lost 5 bases.